The 22 T cell receptor beta chains below all came from one sample that was sequenced in a study of human T cells and chemical hapten exposure. TCRdb redid the calling of the RACE reads with MiXCR, one entry per CDR3 protein. The table records 85,000 to 120,000 distinct CDR3 sequences, 12% of them present only once. Time point meaning: pre-sensitization, week 0. This sample's treatment: therapeutic diphenylcyclopropenone sensitization with weekly scalp DPC. The source material was whole blood, sampled in connection with sensitization to the hapten diphenylcyclopropenone (DPC). The receptors were sampled from a woman in her forties or fifties with alopecia areata. Some clones in this sample may be carry-over from other donors' samples.

This clonotype was found a few times. The rearrangement uses TRBV5-6 and TRBJ2-2; 7 positions match TRBD1. The germline CDR1 and CDR2 sequences are SGHDT and YYEEEE. The ends lost 4 bases at V and 3 bases at J; junction bases unmatched: 6. The CDR3 has 15 residues. The DNA for the CDR3 is TGTGCCAGCAGCCGCACCGACAGGGACACCGGGGAGCTGTTTTTT. This sequence encodes CASSRTDRDTGELFF.

J is TRBJ1-6 and V is TRBV28; D gene ambiguous. CDR3 length: 19 residues. CDR1 is MDHEN and CDR2 is SYDVKM in the germline V gene. V lost 3 bases to trimming and J lost 0 bases, with 18 bases between them. CDR3 in amino acids: CASSFRSRALGSYNSPLHF. The CDR3 DNA is TGTGCCAGCAGTTTCAGGAGTAGGGCTCTCGGCTCCTATAATTCACCCCTCCACTTT.

V is TRBV27 and J is TRBJ2-7; TRBD1 is a possible D gene (6 bases). This CDR3 is 16 amino acids long. The V gene's germline CDR1 is MNHEY and CDR2 SMNVEV (reference sequence). V lost 3 bases to trimming and J lost 2 bases, with 17 bases between them. CDR3 in DNA: TGTGCCAGCAGTTTTTCAGGGGCCCGACCAACCTACGAGCAGTACTTC. This codes for CASSFSGARPTYEQYF.

This clonotype was seen a few times. The J gene is TRBJ2-7, the V gene TRBV21-1; the table's TRBD1 call for D was not verified on the DNA. TRBV21-1 corresponds to a pseudogene. The CDR3 consists of 12 residues. CDR3 coding DNA: TGTGCCAGAAAAGAGCATAAGGGGCGCATGTACTTC. Encoded protein: CARKEHKGRMYF.

There are a few counts of this clonotype. The V call is TRBV7-8, the J call TRBJ2-4; no reliable D call. The CDR3 is made up of 13 amino acids. Trimming left V 3 bases short and J 5 bases short, with 8 bases between. Germline V gene data show CDR1 as SGHVS and CDR2 as FQNEAQ. The CDR3 DNA reads TGTGCCAGCAGCTTGGAGATGCAAAACATTCAGTACTTC. It translates to CASSLEMQNIQYF.

The genes are TRBV6-5 and TRBJ1-2, with D unresolved. CDR1 MNHEY and CDR2 SVGAGI come from the germline V gene. This CDR3 has 13 residues. Trimming removed 2 bases from V and 4 bases from J, with 8 bases in between. The CDR3 DNA reads TGTGCCAGCAGTTACGGGCAGGTCTATGGCTACACCTTC. This sequence encodes CASSYGQVYGYTF.

This clonotype came up many times. This sequence joins TRBV2 and TRBJ1-1; 8 bases line up with TRBD1. Germline CDR1 and CDR2: SNHLY and FYNNEI. This CDR3 is 15 amino acids long. Trimming at V came to 8 bases and at J to 2 bases, leaving 10 bases not matched to a gene. For the CDR3, the DNA is TGTGCCAGCGGCCGACAGGGGTCTGGTAACACTGAAGCTTTCTTT. This gives the protein CASGRQGSGNTEAFF.

The chain employs TRBV28 and TRBJ2-3; 8 bases agree with TRBD2. V gave up 5 bases and J gave up 5 bases; unmatched junction bases: 9. The CDR3 loop spans 15 amino acids. Germline assignment: CDR1 MDHEN and CDR2 SYDVKM. The CDR3 DNA reads TGTGCCAGCAGTCTCTCAGGCGGGGGGCAAGATACGCAGTATTTT. Its protein is CASSLSGGGQDTQYF.

This clonotype appeared many times. The genes are TRBV10-1 and TRBJ1-1; D might be TRBD1 (6 bases). This CDR3 is 13 amino acids long. V gave up 8 bases and J gave up 0 bases, with 10 bases separating them. Germline V CDR1 and CDR2: WNHNN, SYGVQD (reference sequence). The CDR3 sequence: CASQDSLNTEAFF. The CDR3, as DNA: TGCGCCAGCCAGGACAGTTTGAACACTGAAGCTTTCTTT.

This clonotype was seen a few times. V and J are TRBV19 and TRBJ2-2, with D unclear. This CDR3 comprises 16 residues. V lost 1 base to trimming and J lost 0 bases, with 9 bases between them. From germline, CDR1 is LNHDA and CDR2 SQIVND (reference sequence). CDR3 sequence reads: CASSIGRAANTGELFF. The CDR3 nucleotides read TGTGCCAGTAGTATAGGTAGGGCAGCGAACACCGGGGAGCTGTTTTTT.

This clonotype was seen only a few times. This chain links TRBV20-1 with TRBJ2-3, with 11 bases lining up with TRBD2. The CDR3 runs 13 residues. Germline CDR1 is DFQATT and CDR2 is SNEGSKA (reference sequence). The J segment lost 1 base and the V segment lost 7 bases, leaving 1 base of the junction unmatched. The CDR3 DNA is TGCAGTGTAGCGGGGGGGGGCACAGATACGCAGTATTTT. This encodes CSVAGGGTDTQYF.

V gene TRBV4-2 combines with J gene TRBJ2-6, with D possibly being TRBD2 (6 bases). The CDR3 loop spans 16 amino acids. Germline V gene data show CDR1 as LGHNA and CDR2 as YNFKEQ. V lost 1 base to trimming and J lost 4 bases, with 11 bases between them. CDR3 protein: CASSQVWGEGANVLTF. DNA for the CDR3: TGTGCCAGCAGCCAAGTCTGGGGGGAAGGGGCCAACGTCCTGACTTTC.

In this sample, this clonotype turned up a few times. The chain uses TRBV5-1 and TRBJ2-1; D assignment may be TRBD1 or TRBD2 (5 bases each). V lost 0 bases, J lost 9 bases, and 13 bases lay in between. Germline values: CDR1 SGHRS, CDR2 YFSETQ. CDR3 size: 14 residues. CDR3 in amino acids: CASSLGPSQGEQFF. In DNA form, the CDR3 reads TGCGCCAGCAGCTTGGGGCCTAGCCAGGGTGAGCAGTTCTTC.

This clonotype was detected ten times or more. This chain uses TRBV7-9 with TRBJ2-3; the match to TRBD1 covers 7 bases. The CDR3 has 14 amino acids. The ends lost 4 bases at V and 6 bases at J; junction bases unmatched: 7. From germline, CDR1 is SEHNR and CDR2 FQNEAQ (reference sequence). CDR3 DNA: TGTGCCAGCAGCTCACCCCCCAGGGGGGATACGCAGTATTTT. Protein sequence: CASSSPPRGDTQYF.

This clonotype has only a few counts. The CDR3 reads CASSLAGTSGGSTDTQYF. CDR3 nucleotides: TGTGCCAGCAGCTTAGCAGGGACTAGCGGGGGTAGCACAGATACGCAGTATTTT. The chain couples TRBV7-8 to TRBJ2-3; 14 bases are a match to TRBD2. Per germline, CDR1 SGHVS and CDR2 FQNEAQ. The length of the CDR3 is 18 residues. V dropped 0 bases and J dropped 0; count of bases not matched to a gene: 2.

A few counts support this clonotype. V gene TRBV25-1 combines with J gene TRBJ1-1; 9 bases map to TRBD1. This CDR3 has 15 amino acids. Per the germline V gene, CDR1 is MGHDK and CDR2 is SYGVNS. Losses at the gene ends were 2 bases for V and 2 bases for J; bases not matched to a gene: 3. The CDR3 is CASSERTGANTEAFF. In DNA form, the CDR3 reads TGTGCCAGCAGTGAACGGACAGGGGCTAACACTGAAGCTTTCTTT.

In this sample, this clonotype turned up a few times. CDR3 sequence (DNA): TGTGCCAGCAACTCAAGGACGGGACCGAGCCCCTACGAGCAGTACTTC. Its protein product is CASNSRTGPSPYEQYF. This chain links TRBV27 with TRBJ2-7; perhaps D is TRBD1 or TRBD2 (5 bases each). This CDR3 contains 16 residues. Trimming cost V 7 bases and J 2 bases, with 21 bases left between them. The germline V gene encodes CDR1 MNHEY and CDR2 SMNVEV (reference sequence).

J is TRBJ2-7 and V is TRBV9; 7 positions match TRBD1. With 4 bases clipped from V and 1 base from J, the junction kept 11 bases outside the gene matches. Germline CDR1 reads SGDLS; CDR2 reads YYNGEE. This CDR3 comprises 16 residues. The CDR3: CASSSHRDSASYEQYF. CDR3 bases: TGTGCCAGCAGCTCACACCGGGACAGCGCTTCCTACGAGCAGTACTTC.

In this sample, this clonotype turned up a few times. The CDR3 reads CASSFTPDGYGYTF. The CDR3 DNA sequence: TGTGCCAGCAGCTTTACCCCGGACGGCTATGGCTACACCTTC. The chain uses TRBV11-2 and TRBJ1-2; no clear D gene. From germline, CDR1 is SGHAT and CDR2 FQNNGV. The CDR3 length is 14 residues. The ends were cut back, 3 bases at V and 4 bases at J, with 12 bases in the middle.

This clonotype has a count of ten or more. The gene calls are TRBV4-3 and TRBJ2-1, with 9 nucleotides matching TRBD2. The CDR3 loop spans 14 amino acids. Germline values: CDR1 LGHNA, CDR2 YSLEER. V lost 1 base to trimming and J lost 12 bases; unmatched junction nucleotides: 7. The CDR3 loop reads CASSQASGVPVQFF. The CDR3 DNA is TGCGCCAGCAGCCAAGCTAGCGGGGTACCAGTGCAGTTCTTC.

Ten or more counts support this clonotype. In nucleotides, the CDR3 is TGTGCCAGCAGTTTAGCGCGGTCCAGAAAGGGCAATGAGCAGTTCTTC. It encodes CASSLARSRKGNEQFF. V and J are TRBV12-3 or TRBV12-4 and TRBJ2-1; D is ambiguous. The CDR3 totals 16 residues. The germline V and J ends were trimmed by 0 bases and 6 bases, with 15 bases remaining between them.

This clonotype was seen many times. This rearrangement joins TRBV24-1 to TRBJ2-2, with D perhaps TRBD2 (6 bases). CDR3 length: 15 amino acids. Trimming took 3 bases from V and 1 from J, leaving 8 bases between them. The germline V gene has CDR1 KGHDR and CDR2 SFDVKD. CDR3 bases: TGTGCCACCAGTGATCCGGGACTGAACACCGGGGAGCTGTTTTTT. Translated, it gives CATSDPGLNTGELFF.